This TCR beta chain originates from a study of CD8 T cells in ankylosing spondylitis. As regards this clonotype: The antigen is not known.

Scientists made TCR beta libraries using quantitative 5'-RACE with molecular barcodes. MiXCR, applied by TCRdb to the 5' RACE reads, yields one record per CDR3 protein. This table holds 750,000 to 850,000 distinct CDR3 sequences, roughly 10% found once. Germline assignment: CDR1 SGDLS and CDR2 YYNGEE. Trimming shortened V by 3 bases and J by 5 bases, and 15 bases separated the two germline ends. The CDR3 has 14 residues. Findings of the study overall: A TCR beta motif of fewer than ten highly homologous variants seemed to mark ankylosing spondylitis blood. Past research had described some motif variants in reactive arthritis synovial fluid and blood. Reported data indicate significant enrichment of disease-linked clones within matched ankylosing spondylitis synovial fluid. Researchers report that disease-linked clones proved CD8+ and relatively rare in peripheral blood.

V gene TRBV9 combines with J gene TRBJ2-7; D is ambiguous. Sample: blood, either unsorted or a sorted T cell fraction (not recorded which). The sequence came from a male donor with ankylosing spondylitis. The CDR3 protein is CASSALFDGHEQYF. DNA of the CDR3: TGTGCCAGCAGCGCGCTCTTCGACGGCCACGAGCAGTACTTC.